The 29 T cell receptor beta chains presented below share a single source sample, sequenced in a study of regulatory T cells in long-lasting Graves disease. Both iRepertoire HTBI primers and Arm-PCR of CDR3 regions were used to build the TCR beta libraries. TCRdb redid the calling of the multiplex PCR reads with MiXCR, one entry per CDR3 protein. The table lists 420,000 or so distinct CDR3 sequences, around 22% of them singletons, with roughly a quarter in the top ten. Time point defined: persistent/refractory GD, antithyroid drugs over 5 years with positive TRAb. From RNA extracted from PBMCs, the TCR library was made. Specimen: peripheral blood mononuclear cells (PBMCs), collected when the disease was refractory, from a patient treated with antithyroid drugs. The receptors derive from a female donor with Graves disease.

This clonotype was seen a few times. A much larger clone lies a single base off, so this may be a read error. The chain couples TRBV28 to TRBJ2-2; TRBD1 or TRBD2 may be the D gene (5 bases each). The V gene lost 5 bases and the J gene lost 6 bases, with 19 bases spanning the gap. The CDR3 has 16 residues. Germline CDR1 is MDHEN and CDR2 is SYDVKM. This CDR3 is CASSRTGAGWAGELFF. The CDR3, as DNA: TGTGCCAGCAGTCGTACCGGGGCAGGGTGGGCCGGGGAGCTGTTTTTT.

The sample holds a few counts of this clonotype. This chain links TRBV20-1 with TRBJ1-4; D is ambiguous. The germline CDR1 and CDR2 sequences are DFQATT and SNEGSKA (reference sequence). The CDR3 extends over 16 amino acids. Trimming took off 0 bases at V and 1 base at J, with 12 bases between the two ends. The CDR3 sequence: CSARDPSPRTNEKLFF. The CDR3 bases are TGCAGTGCTAGAGATCCCTCCCCGAGAACTAATGAAAAACTGTTTTTT.

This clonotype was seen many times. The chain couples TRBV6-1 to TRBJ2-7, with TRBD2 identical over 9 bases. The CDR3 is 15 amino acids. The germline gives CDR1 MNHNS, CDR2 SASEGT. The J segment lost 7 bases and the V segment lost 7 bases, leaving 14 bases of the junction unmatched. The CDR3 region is CASTLMTSGGGEQYF. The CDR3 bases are TGTGCCAGCACCCTAATGACTAGCGGAGGGGGTGAGCAGTACTTC.

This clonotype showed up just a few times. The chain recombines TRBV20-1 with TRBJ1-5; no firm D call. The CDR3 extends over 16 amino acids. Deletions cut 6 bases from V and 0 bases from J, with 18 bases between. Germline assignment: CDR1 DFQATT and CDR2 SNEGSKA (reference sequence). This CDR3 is CSAAHRGLYSNQPQHF. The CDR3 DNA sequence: TGCAGTGCGGCACACCGAGGCCTATATAGCAATCAGCCCCAGCATTTT.

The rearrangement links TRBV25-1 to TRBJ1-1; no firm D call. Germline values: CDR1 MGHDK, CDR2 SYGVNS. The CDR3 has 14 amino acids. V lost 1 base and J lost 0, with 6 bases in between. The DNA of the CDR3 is TGTGCCAGCAGTGAATCGCATCTGAACACTGAAGCTTTCTTT. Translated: CASSESHLNTEAFF.

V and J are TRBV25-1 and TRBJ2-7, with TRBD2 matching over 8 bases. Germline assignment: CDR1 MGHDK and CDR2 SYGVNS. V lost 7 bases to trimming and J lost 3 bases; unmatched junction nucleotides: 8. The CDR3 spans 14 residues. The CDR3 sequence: CASNGAGVNYEQYF. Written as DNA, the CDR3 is TGTGCCAGCAATGGAGCGGGAGTTAACTACGAGCAGTACTTC.

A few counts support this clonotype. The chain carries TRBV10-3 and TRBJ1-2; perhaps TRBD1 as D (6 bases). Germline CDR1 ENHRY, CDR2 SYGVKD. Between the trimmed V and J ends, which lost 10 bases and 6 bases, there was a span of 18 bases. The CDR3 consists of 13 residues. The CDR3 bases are TGTGCCACGACACAGGACAGTCTCAATGGCTACACCTTC. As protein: CATTQDSLNGYTF.

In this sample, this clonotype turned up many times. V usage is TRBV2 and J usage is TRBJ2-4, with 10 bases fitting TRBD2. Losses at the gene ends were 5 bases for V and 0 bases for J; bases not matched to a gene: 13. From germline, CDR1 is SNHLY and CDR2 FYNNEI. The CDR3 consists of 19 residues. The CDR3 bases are TGTGCCAGCAGTCCTGAACTAGCGGGGATAAACCTAGCCAAAAACATTCAGTACTTC. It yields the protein CASSPELAGINLAKNIQYF. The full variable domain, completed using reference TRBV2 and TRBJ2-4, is EPEVTQTPSHQVTQMGQEVILRCVPISNHLYFYWYRQILGQKVEFLVSFYNNEISEKSEIFDDQFSVERPDGSNFTLKIRSTKLEDSAMYFCASSPELAGINLAKNIQYFGAGTRLSVL.

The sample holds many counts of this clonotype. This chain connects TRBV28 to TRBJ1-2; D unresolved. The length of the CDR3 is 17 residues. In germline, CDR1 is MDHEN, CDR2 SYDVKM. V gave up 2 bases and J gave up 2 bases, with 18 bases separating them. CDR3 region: CASSLASVGNWNYGYTF. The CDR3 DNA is TGTGCCAGCAGTTTAGCCTCGGTTGGGAATTGGAACTATGGCTACACCTTC.

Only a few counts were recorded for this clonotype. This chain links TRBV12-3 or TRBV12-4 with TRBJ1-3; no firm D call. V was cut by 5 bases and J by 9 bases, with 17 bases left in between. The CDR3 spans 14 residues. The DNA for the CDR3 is TGTGCCAGCAGTCTCGACGAAAGTGGTGTCACCATATATTTT. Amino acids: CASSLDESGVTIYF.

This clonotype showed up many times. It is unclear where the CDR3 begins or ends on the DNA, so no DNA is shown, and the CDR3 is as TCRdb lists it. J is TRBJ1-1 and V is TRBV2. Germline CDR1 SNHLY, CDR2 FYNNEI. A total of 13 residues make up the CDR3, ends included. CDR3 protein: CASSTSWDTEAFF.

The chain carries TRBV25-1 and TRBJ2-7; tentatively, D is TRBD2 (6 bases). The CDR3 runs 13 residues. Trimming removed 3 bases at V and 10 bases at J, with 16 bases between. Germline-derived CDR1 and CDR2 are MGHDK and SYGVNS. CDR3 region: CASSDPGGVPQYF. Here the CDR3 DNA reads TGTGCCAGCAGTGACCCCGGAGGGGTACCACAGTACTTC.

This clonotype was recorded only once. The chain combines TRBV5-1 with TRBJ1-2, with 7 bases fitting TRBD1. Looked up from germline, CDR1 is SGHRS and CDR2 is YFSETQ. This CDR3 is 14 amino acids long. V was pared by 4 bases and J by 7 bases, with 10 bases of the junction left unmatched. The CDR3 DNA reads TGCGCCAGCAGCCTTGGGACAGATCGTCCTGGCTACACCTTC. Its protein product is CASSLGTDRPGYTF.

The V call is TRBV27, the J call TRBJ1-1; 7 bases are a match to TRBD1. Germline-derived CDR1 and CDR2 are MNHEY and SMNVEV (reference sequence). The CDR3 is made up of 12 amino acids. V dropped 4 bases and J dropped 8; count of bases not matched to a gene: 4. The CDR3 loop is CASSSWDREAFF. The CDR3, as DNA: TGTGCCAGCAGTTCCTGGGACAGAGAAGCTTTCTTT.

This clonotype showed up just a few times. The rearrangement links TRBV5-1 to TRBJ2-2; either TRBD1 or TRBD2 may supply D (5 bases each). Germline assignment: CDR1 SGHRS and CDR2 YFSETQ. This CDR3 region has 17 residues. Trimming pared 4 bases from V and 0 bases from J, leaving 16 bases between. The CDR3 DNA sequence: TGCGCCAGCAGCCCCCTGGCCGGGACCACGAACACCGGGGAGCTGTTTTTT. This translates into CASSPLAGTTNTGELFF.

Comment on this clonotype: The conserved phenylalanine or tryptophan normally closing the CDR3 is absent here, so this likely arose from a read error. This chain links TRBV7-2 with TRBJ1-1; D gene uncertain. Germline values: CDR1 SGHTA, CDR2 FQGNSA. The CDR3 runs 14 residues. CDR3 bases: TGTGCCAGCGGCTTAGATCCTGGGAACACTGAAGCTTTCCTT. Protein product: CASGLDPGNTEAFL.

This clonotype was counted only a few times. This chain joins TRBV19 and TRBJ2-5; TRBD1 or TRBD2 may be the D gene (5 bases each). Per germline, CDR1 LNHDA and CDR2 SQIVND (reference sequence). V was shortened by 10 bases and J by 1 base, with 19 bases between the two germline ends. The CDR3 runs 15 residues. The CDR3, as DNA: TGTGCCAAACCCCCGGGGACGGACGTCCAAGAGACCCAGTACTTC. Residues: CAKPPGTDVQETQYF.

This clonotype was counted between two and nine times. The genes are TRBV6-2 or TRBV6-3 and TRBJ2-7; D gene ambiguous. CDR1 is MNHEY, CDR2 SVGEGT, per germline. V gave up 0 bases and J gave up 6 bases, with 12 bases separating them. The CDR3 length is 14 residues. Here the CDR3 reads CASSYSRSHVEQYF. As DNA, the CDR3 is TGTGCCAGCAGTTACTCTAGGTCTCACGTCGAGCAGTACTTC.

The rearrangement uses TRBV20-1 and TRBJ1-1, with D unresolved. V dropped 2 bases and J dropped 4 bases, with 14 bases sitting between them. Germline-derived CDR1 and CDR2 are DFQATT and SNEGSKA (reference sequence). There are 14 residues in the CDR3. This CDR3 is CSARNPSGSTEAFF. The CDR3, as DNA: TGCAGTGCTAGAAACCCCTCGGGGAGCACTGAAGCTTTCTTT.

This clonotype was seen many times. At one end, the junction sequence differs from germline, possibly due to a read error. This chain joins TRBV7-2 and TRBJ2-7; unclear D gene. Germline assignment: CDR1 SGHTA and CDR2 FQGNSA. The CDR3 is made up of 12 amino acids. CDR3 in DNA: TGCGCCAGCAGCTTCATTGGATACGAGCAGTACTTC. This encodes CASSFIGYEQYF.

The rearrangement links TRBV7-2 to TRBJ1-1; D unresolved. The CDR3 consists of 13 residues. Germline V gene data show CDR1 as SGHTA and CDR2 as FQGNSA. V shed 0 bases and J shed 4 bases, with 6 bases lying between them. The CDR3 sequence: CASSLAPFTEAFF. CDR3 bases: TGTGCCAGCAGCTTAGCCCCTTTCACTGAAGCTTTCTTT.

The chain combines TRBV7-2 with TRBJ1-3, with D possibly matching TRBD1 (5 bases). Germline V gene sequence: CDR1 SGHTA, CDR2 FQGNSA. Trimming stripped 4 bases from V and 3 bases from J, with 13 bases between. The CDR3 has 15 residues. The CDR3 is CASSSPGDGGNTIYF. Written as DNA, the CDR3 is TGTGCCAGCAGCTCGCCGGGGGACGGTGGAAACACCATATATTTT.

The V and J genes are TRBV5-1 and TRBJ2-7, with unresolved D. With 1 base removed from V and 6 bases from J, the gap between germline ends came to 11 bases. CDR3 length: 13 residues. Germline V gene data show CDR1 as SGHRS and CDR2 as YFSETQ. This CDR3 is CASSLSSVGEQYF. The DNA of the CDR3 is TGCGCCAGCAGCTTGTCTTCGGTTGGCGAGCAGTACTTC.

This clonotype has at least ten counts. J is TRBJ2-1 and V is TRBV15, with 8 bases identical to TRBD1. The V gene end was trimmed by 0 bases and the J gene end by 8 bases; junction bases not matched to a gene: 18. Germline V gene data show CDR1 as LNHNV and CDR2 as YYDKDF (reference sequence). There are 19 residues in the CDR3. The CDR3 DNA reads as TGTGCCACCAGCAGAGAGGATACTCGGACAGGGCGGACTGGGGATGAGCAGTTCTTC. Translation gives CATSREDTRTGRTGDEQFF.

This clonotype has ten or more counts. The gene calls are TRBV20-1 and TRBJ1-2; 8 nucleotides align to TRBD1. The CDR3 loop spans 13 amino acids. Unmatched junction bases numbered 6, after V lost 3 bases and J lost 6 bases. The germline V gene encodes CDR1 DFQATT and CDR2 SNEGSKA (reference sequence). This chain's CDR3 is CSASVQGADGYTF. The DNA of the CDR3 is TGCAGTGCTAGTGTGCAGGGGGCGGATGGCTACACCTTC.

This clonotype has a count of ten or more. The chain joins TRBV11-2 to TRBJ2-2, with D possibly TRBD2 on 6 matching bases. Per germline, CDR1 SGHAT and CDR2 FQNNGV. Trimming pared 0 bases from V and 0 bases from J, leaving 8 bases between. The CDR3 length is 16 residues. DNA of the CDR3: TGTGCCAGCAGCTTAGATGGAGGGTCGAACACCGGGGAGCTGTTTTTT. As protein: CASSLDGGSNTGELFF.

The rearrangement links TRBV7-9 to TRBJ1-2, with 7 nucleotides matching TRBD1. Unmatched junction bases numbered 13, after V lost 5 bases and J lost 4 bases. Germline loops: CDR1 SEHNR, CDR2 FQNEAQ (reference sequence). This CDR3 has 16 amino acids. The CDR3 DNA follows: TGTGCCAGCAGCCCCGGTACAGGGGTGCGACTCTATGGCTACACCTTC. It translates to CASSPGTGVRLYGYTF. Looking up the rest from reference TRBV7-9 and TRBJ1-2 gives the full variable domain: DTGVSQNPRHKITKRGQNVTFRCDPISEHNRLYWYRQTLGQGPEFLTYFQNEAQLEKSRLLSDRFSAERPKGSFSTLEIQRTEQGDSAMYLCASSPGTGVRLYGYTFGSGTRLTVV.

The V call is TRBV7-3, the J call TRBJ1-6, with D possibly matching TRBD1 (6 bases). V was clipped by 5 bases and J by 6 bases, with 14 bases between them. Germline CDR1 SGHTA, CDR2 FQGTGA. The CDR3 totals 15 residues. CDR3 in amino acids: CASSRTGTGNSPLHF. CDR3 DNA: TGTGCCAGCAGCCGTACAGGGACTGGTAATTCACCCCTCCACTTT.

The CDR3 coding sequence is TGTGCCAGCAGCTTAGCAACTATCCACGAGCAGTACTTC. Translation: CASSLATIHEQYF. This chain uses TRBV7-8 with TRBJ2-7; D is unclear. CDR3 length equals 13 residues. V lost 0 bases and J lost 5, with 8 bases in between. CDR1 and CDR2 (germline): SGHVS, FQNEAQ. Using reference TRBV7-8 and TRBJ2-7 for the parts outside the CDR3, the full variable domain is GAGVSQSPRYKVAKRGQDVALRCDPISGHVSLFWYQQALGQGPEFLTYFQNEAQLDKSGLPSDRFFAERPEGSVSTLKIQRTQQEDSAVYLCASSLATIHEQYFGPGTRLTVT.